These 10 T cell receptor beta chains were sequenced from one sample in a study of OX40 agonist ivuxolimab in advanced cancers. Preparation of the library involved the immunoSEQ multiplex PCR assay. Entries here come from immuneACCESS through TCRdb and include only in-frame sequences with V and J called. Some clones fail to appear in such tables; in the studies checked, an unresolved V gene covers under half of the shortfall, and the cause of the remainder is unknown. The sample contains around 10,000 clones, about 90% of them found a single time. Of the sample, about 13% is held by the ten largest clones. The sample here was CD4+ or CD8+ T cells sorted from blood, taken in a trial of the OX40 agonist ivuxolimab. Source of these receptors: an adult with an advanced solid tumor such as melanoma, head and neck, liver or kidney cancer.

This clone was observed a single time. V and J are TRBV5-1 and TRBJ1-3, with no clear D. Trimming took off 3 bases at V and 0 bases at J, with 10 bases between the two ends. The CDR3 length is 15 residues. CDR1 is SGHRS and CDR2 is YFSETQ in the germline V gene. This CDR3 reads CASSSGPNSGNTIYF. CDR3 sequence (DNA): TGCGCCAGCAGCTCAGGACCTAACTCTGGAAACACCATATATTTT.

J is TRBJ2-3 and V is TRBV6-6, with TRBD2 matching over 7 bases. The J segment lost 2 bases and the V segment lost 2 bases, leaving 4 bases of the junction unmatched. From germline, CDR1 is MNHNY and CDR2 SVGAGI (reference sequence). The CDR3 is 15 residues long. The CDR3 nucleotides read TGTGCCAGCAGTTACAGGGACTACCACACAGATACGCAGTATTTT. Translating it yields CASSYRDYHTDTQYF.

This chain links TRBV9 with TRBJ2-5, with 9 bases lining up with TRBD1. The CDR3 extends over 14 amino acids. V gave up 7 bases and J gave up 4 bases; unmatched junction bases: 8. The germline CDR1 and CDR2 sequences are SGDLS and YYNGEE. CDR3 in amino acids: CASSGTGMGETQYF. CDR3 coding DNA: TGTGCCAGCTCGGGGACAGGGATGGGAGAGACCCAGTACTTC. The full variable domain, in which reference TRBV9 and TRBJ2-5 provide the parts outside the CDR3, is DSGVTQTPKHLITATGQRVTLRCSPRSGDLSVYWYQQSLDQGLQFLIQYYNGEERAKGNILERFSAQQFPDLHSELNLSSLELGDSALYFCASSGTGMGETQYFGPGTRLLVL.

The CDR3, as DNA: TGTGCCAGCAGTTTGGAGAACTCCTACAATGAGCAGTTCTTC. As protein: CASSLENSYNEQFF. The V and J genes are TRBV27 and TRBJ2-1; D remains ambiguous. Germline loops: CDR1 MNHEY, CDR2 SMNVEV (reference sequence). This CDR3 has 14 amino acids. Between the trimmed V and J ends, which lost 3 bases and 0 bases, there was a span of 6 bases.

This clone has just one count. This chain links TRBV6-6 with TRBJ1-3; the D is unclear. The germline V gene encodes CDR1 MNHNY and CDR2 SVGAGI (reference sequence). Trimming left V 4 bases short and J 4 bases short, with 11 bases between. This CDR3 contains 14 residues. The CDR3 DNA sequence: TGTGCCAGCAGTTTTGTTGCCGCGGGAAACACCATATATTTT. Translation: CASSFVAAGNTIYF.

This chain connects TRBV6-4 to TRBJ2-3; the D is unclear. V was cut by 8 bases and J by 0 bases, with 12 bases left in between. The CDR3 totals 14 residues. Germline CDR1 is MRHNA and CDR2 is SNTAGT. DNA of the CDR3: TGTGCCAGCGTAATCGAAGGTAGCACAGATACGCAGTATTTT. It specifies CASVIEGSTDTQYF.

The rearrangement uses TRBV7-9 and TRBJ1-1, with 7 bases identical to TRBD1. V was pared by 4 bases and J by 8 bases, with 4 bases of the junction left unmatched. The germline V gene encodes CDR1 SEHNR and CDR2 FQNEAQ (reference sequence). CDR3 length: 12 amino acids. The CDR3 DNA reads as TGTGCCAGCAGCTATGGGACAGCAGAAGCTTTCTTT. Protein sequence: CASSYGTAEAFF.

This rearrangement joins TRBV5-6 to TRBJ1-2; D ambiguous. Trimming took off 4 bases at V and 4 bases at J, with 20 bases between the two ends. The CDR3 totals 16 residues. Germline loops: CDR1 SGHDT, CDR2 YYEEEE. The CDR3 nucleotides read TGTGCCAGCAGCGTAGGCCGGAGCTCACCCTTCTATGGCTACACCTTC. Residues: CASSVGRSSPFYGYTF.

The chain carries TRBV5-1 and TRBJ2-3; D is uncertain. CDR1 and CDR2 from the germline V gene are SGHRS and YFSETQ. CDR3 length: 13 amino acids. With 1 base removed from V and 0 bases from J, the gap between germline ends came to 3 bases. As DNA, the CDR3 is TGCGCCAGCAGCTTGCAGAGCACAGATACGCAGTATTTT. It encodes CASSLQSTDTQYF.

The chain has TRBV6-5 and TRBJ2-1; D tentatively fits TRBD1 or TRBD2 (5 bases each). The V end lost 6 bases, the J end lost 1 base, and 13 bases lay between the germline ends. There are 15 residues in the CDR3. Per germline, CDR1 MNHEY and CDR2 SVGAGI. The CDR3 bases are TGTGCCAGCAGGGCAGGGACCCCTTCCTACAATGAGCAGTTCTTC. The encoded protein is CASRAGTPSYNEQFF.